This T cell receptor beta chain came from a study of CD8+CD57+ T cells in acquired aplastic anemia listed by TCRdb under 2018. About the investigation overall: Extracted DNA from sorted CD4+ and CD8+ cells averaged about 2.9 ug, ranging from about 0.18 to 27.4 ug. A CD8+CD57+ expansion meant a frequency higher than the mean frequency seen in healthy subjects.

Flow cytometry had shown CD8+CD57+ cell expansion in the patients selected for sequencing. Every patient had a diagnosis of severe acquired aplastic anemia based on International Study of Aplastic Anemia and Agranulocytosis and Camitta criteria. At the time blood was sampled, none of the patients had received any therapy. In the study, sorted CD4+ and CD8+ blood T cells from patients with severe aplastic anemia and from healthy subjects underwent deep sequencing of TCR repertoires. In the USA, patient enrollment took place under clinicaltrials.gov protocols 00001620, 01623167, 00001397, 00071045, 00081523 and 00961064. Ficoll-Paque density gradient centrifugation was used to isolate peripheral blood mononuclear cells. Before DNA extraction, CD4+ and CD8+ T cells were sorted by FACS or by magnetic beads. Study-wide findings and limitations: Roughly 30 CD8+ CDR3 sequences were found to be shared between patients and controls, but these sequences appeared to be highly expressed in patients and within the immunodominant clones of the patients. No significant difference in CD8+ Simpson's diversity was found between patients and healthy controls (P=0.060).

Remarks on this clonotype: The specificity of this receptor is unknown. Base qualities are not at hand, and no much larger clone is one base apart.

Genomic DNA served as template for TCR beta VDJ combination and CDR3 sequence profiling. TCR repertoire sequencing was run on an Illumina HiSeq 2000. The authors' pipeline ran thus. Repertoire assessment relied on Simpson's diversity index, CDR3 size and DJ length profiles, and TRBV/TRBJ rearrangement plots. Whichever DNA sequence was most abundant in the deep sequencing data was defined as the immunodominant clone. CDR3 amino acid sequences were screened for sharing across subjects and compared with published repertoires and the VDJdb database. TCRdb took the public reads, trimmed them with fastp at Q25, ran MiXCR for clone calling and kept in-frame beta chains. For every CDR3 protein sequence, its rows merge into one entry that carries the most common genes and DNA. TCRdb, rather than the study authors, made the V and J calls. A total of some 200,000 distinct CDR3 sequences appear in this sample, less than 60% of them only once. The ten largest account for approximately 9.7% of the sample.

CDR3 length: 15 amino acids, cysteine to phenylalanine. Of all the DNA, just the CDR3 is kept, 45 bases in frame from base 1. A distance of 12 bases separates the germline ends of V and J, which lose 0 bases and 4 bases respectively. From the germline V gene, CDR1 is WSHSY and CDR2 is SAAADI. Material for sequencing was sorted CD4+, CD8+, or CD8+CD57+ T cells (not recorded which) from PBMCs. The receptor chain draws on TRBV10-2 and TRBJ1-2; no D gene is confidently identified. The receptor was derived from a human donor with aplastic anemia. The CDR3: CASSESAFSPYGYTF. The sequence in DNA is TGCGCCAGCAGTGAGTCAGCCTTTTCCCCCTATGGCTACACCTTC.